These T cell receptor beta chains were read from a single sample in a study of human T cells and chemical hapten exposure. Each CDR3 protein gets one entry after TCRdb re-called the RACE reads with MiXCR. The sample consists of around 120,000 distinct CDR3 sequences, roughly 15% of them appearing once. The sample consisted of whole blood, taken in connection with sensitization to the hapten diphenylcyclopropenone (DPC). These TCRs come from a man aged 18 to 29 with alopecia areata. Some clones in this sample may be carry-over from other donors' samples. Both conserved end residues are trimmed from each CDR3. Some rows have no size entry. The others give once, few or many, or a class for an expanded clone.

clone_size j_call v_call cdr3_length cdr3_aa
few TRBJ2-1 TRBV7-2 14 ASSTDHSGTFDEQF
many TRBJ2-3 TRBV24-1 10 ATSGSTDTQY
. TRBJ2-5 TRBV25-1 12 ASSTRDPVETQY
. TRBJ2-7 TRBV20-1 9 SALIGYEQY
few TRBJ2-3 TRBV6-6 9 ASRSGDTQY
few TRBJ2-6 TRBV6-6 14 ASSSTGGPGANVLT
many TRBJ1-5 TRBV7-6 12 ASSLIAGGSTQH
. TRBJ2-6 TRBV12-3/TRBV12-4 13 ASYDGPSGANVLT
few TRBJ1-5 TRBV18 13 ASSPTSDRSSPQH
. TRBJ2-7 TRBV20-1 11 SARPADRGEQY
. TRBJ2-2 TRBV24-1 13 ATSDLVGHGGELF
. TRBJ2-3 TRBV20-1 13 SALPGQIYTDTQY
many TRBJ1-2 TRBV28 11 ASSLEDRFGYT
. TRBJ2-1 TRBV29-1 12 SLALQVSYNEQF
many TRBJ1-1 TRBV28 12 ASSLAGANTEAF
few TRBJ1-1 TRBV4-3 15 ASSQDPSGRGVGEAF
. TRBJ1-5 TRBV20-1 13 SARPGQGLNQPQH
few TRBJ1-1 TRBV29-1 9 SGFTGTEAF
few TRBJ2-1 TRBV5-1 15 ASSLGTGEGSYNEQF
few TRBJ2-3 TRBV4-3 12 ASSHLRFTDTQY
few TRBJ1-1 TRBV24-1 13 ATSDGKKENTEAF
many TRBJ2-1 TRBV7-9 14 ASSLVSGGRFNEQF
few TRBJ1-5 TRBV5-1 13 ASSWGQGSNQPQH
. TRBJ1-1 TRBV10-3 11 AITKERNTEAF
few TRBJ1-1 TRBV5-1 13 ASSSRTHLNTEAF
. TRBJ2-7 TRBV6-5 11 ASSYAGSYEQY
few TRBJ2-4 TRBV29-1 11 SAEWQAKNIQY
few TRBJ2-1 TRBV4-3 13 ASSQGTSAYNEQF